One sample yielded the 18 T cell receptor beta chains listed below, sequenced in a study of T cell repertoires in cytomegalovirus infection. TCRdb independently ran MiXCR on the reads; one entry per CDR3 protein. Of roughly 100,000 distinct CDR3 sequences listed, about 15% are singletons. Material: PBMCs. The receptors stem from a human donor in good health (CMV status not recorded). Some clones in this sample may be carry-over from other donors' samples.

The chain has TRBV28 and TRBJ2-7, with D tentatively TRBD1 (5 bases). The CDR3 covers 13 residues. CDR1 MDHEN and CDR2 SYDVKM come from the germline V gene. V lost 2 bases and J 0 bases, leaving 5 bases between the germline ends. This CDR3 is CASSLGHSYEQYF. As DNA, the CDR3 is TGTGCCAGCAGTTTAGGACACTCCTACGAGCAGTACTTC.

This clonotype was counted at least ten times. The chain combines TRBV7-2 with TRBJ2-4; TRBD2 agrees at 12 bases. The ends lost 5 bases at V and 6 bases at J; junction bases unmatched: 14. CDR1 SGHTA and CDR2 FQGNSA come from the germline V gene. CDR3 length: 18 amino acids. CDR3 coding DNA: TGTGCCAGCAGCCCCAGTGGGCTAGCGGGGGGGCTAAGAAACATTCAGTACTTC. As protein: CASSPSGLAGGLRNIQYF. Looking up the rest from reference TRBV7-2 and TRBJ2-4 gives the full variable domain: GAGVSQSPSNKVTEKGKDVELRCDPISGHTALYWYRQSLGQGLEFLIYFQGNSAPDKSGLPSDRFSAERTGGSVSTLTIQRTQQEDSAVYLCASSPSGLAGGLRNIQYFGAGTRLSVL.

A remark on this clonotype: This sequence may be a read error, since a much larger clone differs from it by one base. The CDR3 DNA reads TGTGCCAGCACCCGTCCGTGGGGGAGGGGAAAGGCAGATACGCAGTATTTT. Translated, it gives CASTRPWGRGKADTQYF. The chain uses TRBV7-9 and TRBJ2-3; 7 bases map to TRBD2. This CDR3 has 17 amino acids. Germline values: CDR1 SEHNR, CDR2 FQNEAQ (reference sequence). The V segment lost 7 bases and the J segment 4 bases; nucleotides outside the gene matches: 17.

The chain's CDR3 is CASSLRPSTEAFF. The CDR3 nucleotides are TGTGCCAGCAGCTTAAGACCCTCGACCGAAGCTTTCTTT. The genes are TRBV7-2 and TRBJ1-1; D is undetermined. The CDR3 contains 13 residues. From germline, CDR1 is SGHTA and CDR2 FQGNSA. With 2 bases removed from V and 8 bases from J, the gap between germline ends came to 12 bases.

In this sample, this clonotype turned up many times. The chain uses TRBV27 and TRBJ1-5, with D tentatively TRBD1 (5 bases). With 5 bases removed from V and 5 bases from J, the gap between germline ends came to 13 bases. The CDR3 consists of 14 residues. CDR1 MNHEY and CDR2 SMNVEV come from the germline V gene (reference sequence). Here the CDR3 reads CASSHRDGDQPQHF. CDR3 DNA: TGTGCCAGCAGTCACCGGGACGGTGATCAGCCCCAGCATTTT.

The gene calls are TRBV7-9 and TRBJ1-6; possible D gene TRBD1, 6 bases. V lost 6 bases and J lost 10, with 13 bases in between. This CDR3 region has 13 residues. CDR1 is SEHNR and CDR2 is FQNEAQ in the germline V gene (reference sequence). The CDR3 spells CASRPTGQSPLHF. CDR3 DNA sequence: TGTGCCAGCAGGCCGACAGGTCAATCACCCCTCCACTTT.

This clonotype has only a few counts. The J gene is TRBJ1-1, the V gene TRBV29-1, with unresolved D. V dropped 4 bases and J dropped 3 bases, with 9 bases sitting between them. Germline values: CDR1 SQVTM, CDR2 ANQGSEA. The CDR3 is 12 residues long. The DNA for the CDR3 is TGCAGCGTTGTTCGGCGGGACACTGAAGCTTTCTTT. Translated, it gives CSVVRRDTEAFF.

V is TRBV20-1 and J is TRBJ2-5; the D gene is possibly TRBD2 (5 bases). The CDR3 runs to 14 residues. Germline loops: CDR1 DFQATT, CDR2 SNEGSKA (reference sequence). Trimming removed 2 bases from V and 0 bases from J, with 10 bases in between. In DNA, the CDR3 is TGCAGTGCTAGAATCAGCGGACACCAAGAGACCCAGTACTTC. Its protein product is CSARISGHQETQYF.

This clonotype was observed at least ten times. The chain has TRBV2 and TRBJ1-5; no reliable D call. The germline CDR1 and CDR2 sequences are SNHLY and FYNNEI. There are 13 residues in the CDR3. The V and J ends lost 6 bases and 6 bases respectively, with 12 bases between them. This CDR3 is CASRGLSGQPQHF. As DNA, the CDR3 is TGTGCCAGCAGAGGGCTTAGTGGTCAGCCCCAGCATTTT. The complete variable domain, with remaining parts taken from reference TRBV2 and TRBJ1-5, reads EPEVTQTPSHQVTQMGQEVILRCVPISNHLYFYWYRQILGQKVEFLVSFYNNEISEKSEIFDDQFSVERPDGSNFTLKIRSTKLEDSAMYFCASRGLSGQPQHFGDGTRLSIL.

This chain joins TRBV5-1 and TRBJ2-2; D call uncertain. Trimming shortened V by 1 base and J by 0 bases, and 10 bases separated the two germline ends. CDR3 size: 16 residues. The V gene's germline CDR1 is SGHRS and CDR2 YFSETQ. CDR3 sequence (DNA): TGCGCCAGCAGCTTGCCGAGGTACGCGAACACCGGGGAGCTGTTTTTT. Its protein is CASSLPRYANTGELFF.

This clonotype was observed many times. The chain employs TRBV7-2 and TRBJ2-5, with D uncertain. V was pared by 3 bases and J by 5 bases, with 10 bases between. The germline V gene has CDR1 SGHTA and CDR2 FQGNSA. The CDR3 length is 13 residues. The CDR3 spells CASSFGSWETQYF. As DNA, the CDR3 is TGTGCCAGCAGCTTCGGTAGCTGGGAGACCCAGTACTTC.

This chain connects TRBV4-2 to TRBJ2-3, with D maybe TRBD1 (6 bases). Germline V gives CDR1 LGHNA, CDR2 YNFKEQ. Between the trimmed V and J ends, which lost 0 bases and 6 bases, there was a span of 13 bases. This CDR3 is 15 amino acids long. The CDR3 spells CASSQDGAGADTQYF. As DNA, the CDR3 is TGTGCCAGCAGCCAAGACGGAGCAGGGGCGGATACGCAGTATTTT.

The J gene is TRBJ1-5, the V gene TRBV9, with 9 bases lining up with TRBD1. This CDR3 region has 15 residues. The V segment lost 4 bases and the J segment 9 bases; nucleotides outside the gene matches: 11. From germline, CDR1 is SGDLS and CDR2 YYNGEE. CDR3 coding DNA: TGTGCCAGCAGCCCCCGGGACAGGGACCATTGGCCCCAGCATTTT. This codes for CASSPRDRDHWPQHF. Full variable domain (missing parts from reference TRBV9 and TRBJ1-5): DSGVTQTPKHLITATGQRVTLRCSPRSGDLSVYWYQQSLDQGLQFLIQYYNGEERAKGNILERFSAQQFPDLHSELNLSSLELGDSALYFCASSPRDRDHWPQHFGDGTRLSIL.

The chain uses TRBV28 and TRBJ1-4; perhaps TRBD1 as D (5 bases). CDR1 is MDHEN and CDR2 is SYDVKM in the germline V gene. V lost 6 bases and J lost 3, with 23 bases in between. This CDR3 comprises 18 residues. This CDR3 is CASSNYGRGRGSNEKLFF. The CDR3 DNA reads as TGTGCCAGCAGCAATTATGGGAGGGGCAGAGGATCTAATGAAAAACTGTTTTTT.

This clonotype was observed a few times. The chain has TRBV2 and TRBJ2-5; D unresolved. With 6 bases removed from V and 1 base from J, the gap between germline ends came to 15 bases. The CDR3 runs to 15 residues. Germline-derived CDR1 and CDR2 are SNHLY and FYNNEI. DNA for the CDR3: TGTGCCAGCAGGAACATTGGTGGCTTCCAAGAGACCCAGTACTTC. Amino acids: CASRNIGGFQETQYF.

This clonotype was counted only a few times. This chain connects TRBV20-1 to TRBJ2-1; 8 bases agree with TRBD2. With V trimmed by 3 bases and J by 7 bases, 8 bases remained unmatched. CDR3 length: 14 residues. Germline V gene lookup returns CDR1 DFQATT and CDR2 SNEGSKA (reference sequence). The CDR3 DNA is TGCAGTGCTAGGTCCGGACTAGCAGTAAATGAGCAGTTCTTC. Protein sequence: CSARSGLAVNEQFF.

This clonotype was counted only a few times. The chain carries TRBV6-6 and TRBJ2-5; the D is unclear. The CDR3 has 13 residues. Trimming cost V 6 bases and J 4 bases, with 12 bases left between them. Germline assignment: CDR1 MNHNY and CDR2 SVGAGI (reference sequence). The CDR3 loop reads CASSHPEGETQYF. CDR3 nucleotide sequence: TGTGCCAGCAGCCACCCGGAAGGAGAGACCCAGTACTTC.

This clonotype has a handful of counts. CDR3 sequence reads: CASSLAGAAPEAFF. The CDR3 DNA reads as TGCGCCAGCAGCTTGGCGGGGGCGGCCCCTGAAGCTTTCTTT. This chain links TRBV5-1 with TRBJ1-1, with D possibly matching TRBD1 (6 bases). CDR1 SGHRS and CDR2 YFSETQ come from the germline V gene. The length of the CDR3 is 14 residues. V lost 0 bases, J lost 6 bases, and 12 bases lay in between.